What follows are 24 T cell receptor beta chains derived from one specimen sequenced in a study of immune cell composition in non-small cell lung cancer. Normal lung was taken at the farthest possible site, at least 3 cm from tumour. TCRdb's table, derived via immunoSEQ multiplex PCR, lists solely in-frame clones and lacks some. The sample has just over 3,500 clones; roughly four fifths are singletons. Sequences were obtained from non-adjacent lung tissue. The receptors derive from a human donor with non-small cell lung cancer.

J is TRBJ1-2 and V is TRBV4-1; D gene uncertain. CDR1 and CDR2 (germline): MGHRA, YSYEKL. This CDR3 region has 15 residues. Trimming took off 4 bases at V and 1 base at J, with 13 bases between the two ends. The CDR3 DNA reads as TGCGCCAGCAGCCCTGTGAGGATTGGTAACTATGGCTACACCTTC. Residues: CASSPVRIGNYGYTF.

This chain connects TRBV29-1 to TRBJ1-1; 9 positions agree with TRBD1. The length of the CDR3 is 15 residues. The V and J ends lost 7 bases and 4 bases, in that order; junction bases with no gene match: 13. Looked up from germline, CDR1 is SQVTM and CDR2 is ANQGSEA. The CDR3 nucleotides are TGCAGCGGAAGTCCCGGGACAGGGCTAGGCACTGAAGCTTTCTTT. Translating it yields CSGSPGTGLGTEAFF.

The V call is TRBV7-2, the J call TRBJ2-7; D perhaps matches TRBD2 (6 bases). Trimming shortened V by 5 bases and J by 2 bases, and 16 bases separated the two germline ends. The CDR3 is 15 amino acids. Germline V gives CDR1 SGHTA, CDR2 FQGNSA. The chain's CDR3 is CASSLEGLPAYEQYF. The CDR3 DNA reads TGTGCCAGCAGCCTAGAGGGACTCCCAGCCTACGAGCAGTACTTC.

The CDR3 loop is CASSVARQETQYF. In DNA form, the CDR3 reads TGTGCCAGCAGCGTAGCCAGGCAAGAGACCCAGTACTTC. This rearrangement joins TRBV9 to TRBJ2-5; no clear D gene. CDR1 SGDLS and CDR2 YYNGEE come from the germline V gene. The length of the CDR3 is 13 residues. Trimming left V 0 bases short and J 2 bases short, with 5 bases between.

This chain connects TRBV21-1 to TRBJ1-3; the D segment call TRBD1 is taken from the table without a DNA check. TRBV21-1 is recorded as a pseudogene. The CDR3 extends over 17 amino acids. For the CDR3, the DNA is TGTGCCAGCAGCAAGGGGCAGGTTGTCTTCTCTGGAAACACCATATATTTT. Amino acid sequence: CASSKGQVVFSGNTIYF.

The chain couples TRBV2 to TRBJ1-1; the D is unclear. Germline V gene lookup returns CDR1 SNHLY and CDR2 FYNNEI. The germline V and J ends were trimmed by 7 bases and 5 bases, with 14 bases remaining between them. The CDR3 spans 13 residues. Written as DNA, the CDR3 is TGTGCCAGCATACCTATCCGGGAGACTGAAGCTTTCTTT. Encoded protein: CASIPIRETEAFF.

There are a few counts of this clone. V usage is TRBV19 and J usage is TRBJ2-3; 12 bases match TRBD2. Germline lookup yields CDR1 LNHDA and CDR2 SQIVND (reference sequence). The length of the CDR3 is 16 residues. V dropped 7 bases and J dropped 1; count of bases not matched to a gene: 6. Here the CDR3 DNA reads TGTGCCAGTACGACTAGCGGGGGTTCTGGCACAGATACGCAGTATTTT. It encodes CASTTSGGSGTDTQYF.

J is TRBJ1-5 and V is TRBV5-5; TRBD1 agrees at 8 bases. V shed 2 bases and J 5 bases; nucleotides not matched to a gene: 3. The CDR3 runs 14 residues. CDR1 and CDR2 from the germline V gene are SGHKS and YYEKEE (reference sequence). The CDR3 sequence is CASSFGQGDQPQHF. For the CDR3, the DNA is TGTGCCAGCAGCTTCGGACAGGGAGATCAGCCCCAGCATTTT.

The J gene is TRBJ1-4, the V gene TRBV7-9; 7 positions match TRBD1. Germline loops: CDR1 SEHNR, CDR2 FQNEAQ (reference sequence). V lost 5 bases to trimming and J lost 5 bases; unmatched junction nucleotides: 11. The CDR3 loop spans 16 amino acids. CDR3 nucleotide sequence: TGTGCCAGCAGCCCCGCACCGGGACAGTTAAATGAAAAACTGTTTTTT. Its translation: CASSPAPGQLNEKLFF.

The rearrangement joins TRBV19 to TRBJ2-3; 11 positions agree with TRBD2. V shed 10 bases, J shed 5 bases, and the junction held 14 bases outside the gene matches. The germline V gene has CDR1 LNHDA and CDR2 SQIVND (reference sequence). The CDR3 loop spans 16 amino acids. CDR3 bases: TGTGCCACCTCTAGCGGGAGGACCAGCGGGATAGATACGCAGTATTTT. It specifies CATSSGRTSGIDTQYF.

This clone ranks as large. The V call is TRBV27, the J call TRBJ1-2, with 10 bases matching TRBD1. With V trimmed by 6 bases and J by 7 bases, 14 bases remained unmatched. Germline V gene sequence: CDR1 MNHEY, CDR2 SMNVEV (reference sequence). This CDR3 is built from 16 residues. CDR3 in DNA: TGTGCCAGCAGCCGCAGCGAGACAGGGGGCAGAGGTGGCTACACCTTC. Translated: CASSRSETGGRGGYTF.

This clone was observed once. This chain's CDR3 is CASSRGEMNTEAFF. CDR3 in DNA: TGTGCCAGCAGCAGGGGCGAAATGAACACTGAAGCTTTCTTT. The V call is TRBV11-3, the J call TRBJ1-1; tentative D call: TRBD1 (5 bases). The CDR3 covers 14 residues. Germline CDR1 reads SGHNT; CDR2 reads YENEEA. V lost 5 bases and J lost 0, with 10 bases in between.

V gene TRBV28 combines with J gene TRBJ1-5; 7 bases align to TRBD1. Germline V gene sequence: CDR1 MDHEN, CDR2 SYDVKM. The CDR3 totals 14 residues. The V gene end was trimmed by 6 bases and the J gene end by 3 bases; junction bases not matched to a gene: 5. The CDR3 sequence is CASRMTGNNQPQHF. DNA for the CDR3: TGTGCCAGCAGGATGACAGGGAACAATCAGCCCCAGCATTTT.

J is TRBJ2-6 and V is TRBV27; 10 bases fit TRBD1. Germline V lookup: CDR1 MNHEY, CDR2 SMNVEV (reference sequence). This CDR3 comprises 18 residues. Trimming cost V 2 bases and J 1 base; bases outside gene matches: 5. DNA of the CDR3: TGTGCCAGCAGTTTACTGGGACAGGGGTTTTCTGGGGCCAACGTCCTGACTTTC. This translates into CASSLLGQGFSGANVLTF.

The CDR3 region is CASRTAGIYGYTF. DNA for the CDR3: TGTGCCAGCAGAACCGCAGGGATCTATGGCTACACCTTC. The chain employs TRBV6-6 and TRBJ1-2; a possible D gene is TRBD1 (5 bases). Trimming took off 6 bases at V and 4 bases at J, with 12 bases between the two ends. The CDR3 totals 13 residues. In germline, CDR1 is MNHNY, CDR2 SVGAGI (reference sequence).

V and J are TRBV25-1 and TRBJ1-4; D not certain. The CDR3 contains 15 residues. CDR1 and CDR2 from the germline V gene are MGHDK and SYGVNS. V dropped 7 bases and J dropped 7 bases, with 19 bases sitting between them. CDR3 sequence (DNA): TGTGCCAGCACCCCCCCTTCAGGATTAAGTGAAAAACTGTTTTTT. Encoded protein: CASTPPSGLSEKLFF.

The CDR3 sequence: CASGSRGNQPQHF. CDR3 DNA: TGTGCCAGCGGGTCCCGGGGCAATCAGCCCCAGCATTTT. The genes are TRBV2 and TRBJ1-5; D unclear. The CDR3 totals 13 residues. Germline CDR1 and CDR2: SNHLY and FYNNEI. Trimming took off 8 bases at V and 2 bases at J, with 10 bases between the two ends.

The chain employs TRBV2 and TRBJ1-5, with 8 bases that match TRBD1. With 4 bases clipped from V and 1 base from J, the junction kept 15 bases outside the gene matches. The CDR3 is made up of 19 amino acids. CDR1 is SNHLY and CDR2 is FYNNEI in the germline V gene. The chain's CDR3 is CASSVSGQGGGESNQPQHF. CDR3 nucleotide sequence: TGTGCCAGCAGTGTTAGTGGACAGGGTGGAGGAGAAAGCAATCAGCCCCAGCATTTT.

This sequence joins TRBV5-1 and TRBJ1-3; weak D call: TRBD1 (6 bases). In germline, CDR1 is SGHRS, CDR2 YFSETQ. With 1 base removed from V and 0 bases from J, the gap between germline ends came to 17 bases. There are 18 residues in the CDR3. The CDR3 region is CASSLRGIRDPSGNTIYF. CDR3 DNA sequence: TGCGCCAGCAGCTTGAGGGGGATCAGGGACCCCTCTGGAAACACCATATATTTT.

This clone has just one count. This chain joins TRBV10-1 and TRBJ2-7; 14 bases fit TRBD2. The CDR3 runs 14 residues. Germline V gene sequence: CDR1 WNHNN, CDR2 SYGVQD (reference sequence). V lost 8 bases to trimming and J lost 9 bases; unmatched junction nucleotides: 9. The CDR3 nucleotides read TGCGCCAGCCCTCCGGGACTAGCGGGAGAAGGGCAGTACTTC. This encodes CASPPGLAGEGQYF.

The chain employs TRBV23-1 and TRBJ1-1; D unclear. TRBV23-1 has ORF status, its function being uncertain. The germline V and J ends were trimmed by 4 bases and 1 base, with 19 bases remaining between them. The CDR3 covers 17 residues. The CDR3 loop is CASSRQTWASENTEAFF. The CDR3 bases are TGCGCCAGCAGTCGCCAAACTTGGGCGTCGGAGAACACTGAAGCTTTCTTT.

The V gene is TRBV28, the J gene TRBJ1-6; D gene unclear. The germline V and J ends were trimmed by 6 bases and 10 bases, with 16 bases remaining between them. CDR3 length: 14 amino acids. The V gene's germline CDR1 is MDHEN and CDR2 SYDVKM. The DNA of the CDR3 is TGTGCCAGCAGCCCTGGGAGGGAGGGCTCACCCCTCCACTTT. Protein sequence: CASSPGREGSPLHF.

V gene TRBV30 combines with J gene TRBJ2-4; tentatively, D is TRBD1 (6 bases). V dropped 8 bases and J dropped 0 bases, with 17 bases sitting between them. CDR3 length: 15 residues. Germline values: CDR1 GTSNPN, CDR2 SVGIG (reference sequence). CDR3 in amino acids: CAGIFTGRAKNIQYF. In nucleotides, the CDR3 is TGTGCCGGTATTTTTACAGGGAGAGCCAAAAACATTCAGTACTTC. Full variable domain (outside the CDR3, taken from reference TRBV30 and TRBJ2-4): SQTIHQWPATLVQPVGSPLSLECTVEGTSNPNLYWYRQAAGRGLQLLFYSVGIGQISSEVPQNLSASRPQDRQFILSSKKLLLSDSGFYLCAGIFTGRAKNIQYFGAGTRLSVL.

This chain links TRBV27 with TRBJ2-5; D perhaps matches TRBD1 (6 bases). V gave up 0 bases and J gave up 6 bases, with 17 bases separating them. The CDR3 is 16 residues long. Germline V gives CDR1 MNHEY, CDR2 SMNVEV (reference sequence). The chain's CDR3 is CASSLSIGTLEKTQYF. In nucleotides, the CDR3 is TGTGCCAGCAGTTTATCTATCGGGACACTAGAGAAGACCCAGTACTTC.